The 5 T cell receptor beta chains in this list originate from one sample, sequenced in a study of T-cell memory formation after mild COVID-19 (dated by TCRdb to about 2021). Libraries were made using 5' RACE. This sample was sequenced with an Illumina NovaSeq 6000. The public reads were reprocessed in TCRdb via fastp at Q25 and MiXCR, keeping in-frame beta chains. Rows with one shared CDR3 protein collapse into an entry with the most common genes and DNA. The sample table contains 95,000 to 120,000 distinct CDR3 sequences; only one count was recorded for roughly a sixth of them. Together, the top ten hold 5% to 6.5% of the sample. Sequenced sample: PBMCs or a T cell subset sorted from them (not recorded which). The receptors derive from a man younger than 30 who had mild COVID-19 (a few samples of this study predate the infection). The sample titles of this study are shuffled in the database, so cell type and time point are left out; the donor was told from shared clones.

This sequence joins TRBV6-1 and TRBJ2-3; D is uncertain. Trimming stripped 2 bases from V and 6 bases from J, with 15 bases between. The germline gives CDR1 MNHNS, CDR2 SASEGT. The CDR3 loop spans 15 amino acids. The CDR3 region has the DNA TGTGCCAGCAGTGAAAGCGTGGCTGGGCTTGATACGCAGTATTTT. As protein: CASSESVAGLDTQYF.

The chain joins TRBV28 to TRBJ2-7; TRBD1 agrees at 8 bases. This CDR3 spans 14 amino acids. Germline-derived CDR1 and CDR2 are MDHEN and SYDVKM. Trimming at V came to 2 bases and at J to 6 bases, leaving 6 bases not matched to a gene. CDR3 sequence reads: CASSLQGAWGEQYF. In DNA, the CDR3 is TGTGCCAGCAGTTTACAGGGGGCCTGGGGCGAGCAGTACTTC.

This CDR3 reads CASSFGTGASYEQYV. The CDR3 nucleotides read TGTGCCAGCAGCTTCGGGACAGGGGCATCCTACGAGCAGTACGTC. The rearrangement links TRBV7-2 to TRBJ2-7; 10 nucleotides line up with TRBD1. This CDR3 is built from 15 residues. Germline CDR1 SGHTA, CDR2 FQGNSA. V gave up 3 bases and J gave up 1 base; unmatched junction bases: 3.

The genes are TRBV7-6 and TRBJ2-2; D not certain. Germline CDR1 and CDR2: SGHVS and FNYEAQ. V dropped 6 bases and J dropped 0 bases, with 8 bases sitting between them. The CDR3 contains 14 residues. The CDR3 DNA sequence: TGTGCCAGCAGAAAGTACGCGAACACCGGGGAGCTGTTTTTT. It codes for CASRKYANTGELFF. Full variable domain (remainder filled in from reference TRBV7-6 and TRBJ2-2): GAGVSQSPRYKVTKRGQDVALRCDPISGHVSLYWYRQALGQGPEFLTYFNYEAQQDKSGLPNDRFSAERPEGSISTLTIQRTEQRDSAMYRCASRKYANTGELFFGEGSRLTVL.

This sequence joins TRBV20-1 and TRBJ2-3; TRBD2 is a possible D gene (7 bases). V was trimmed by 1 base and J by 7 bases, leaving 18 bases between them. The CDR3 is 15 residues long. CDR1 and CDR2 (germline): DFQATT, SNEGSKA (reference sequence). CDR3 nucleotide sequence: TGCAGTGCTAGAGTCGGTGGGGGGGCCACGAATACGCAGTATTTT. Translated, it gives CSARVGGGATNTQYF.